The TCR beta chain described here comes from a study of circulating CD8 cells and anti-PD-1 response in melanoma. Overall study: Of roughly 13 patients, seven got anti-PD-1 first and six had prior therapy. Study results and limitations: Expanded sorted subsets were checked for tumor reactivity using peptides. Subset repertoires were largely private at M1, with under 8% shared.

The QIAseq Immune Repertoire TCR panel built the libraries from roughly 15 ng of total RNA. In TCRdb, the reads were re-called with MiXCR into one record per CDR3 protein. The sample records 450 to 550 distinct CDR3 sequences, approximately 9% being singletons. Four subsets defined by PD-1 and/or TIGIT were sorted from live CD3+CD8+TCRalphabeta+ cells. This clonotype came up a few times. Its antigen remains unknown. The receptor comes from a human donor with melanoma. Sample: CD8+ T cells from PBMCs, taken at baseline or after one month of anti-PD-1 therapy (not recorded which).

The CDR3 nucleotides read TGTGCCAGCAGTTCTCCCCGCCAGGGAAGATCCTACGAGCAGTACTTC. It yields the protein CASSSPRQGRSYEQYF. The V and J genes are TRBV28 and TRBJ2-7, with D perhaps matching TRBD1 (5 bases). V gave up 4 bases and J gave up 1 base, with 17 bases separating them. The CDR3 is 16 residues long. CDR1 is MDHEN, CDR2 SYDVKM, per germline.